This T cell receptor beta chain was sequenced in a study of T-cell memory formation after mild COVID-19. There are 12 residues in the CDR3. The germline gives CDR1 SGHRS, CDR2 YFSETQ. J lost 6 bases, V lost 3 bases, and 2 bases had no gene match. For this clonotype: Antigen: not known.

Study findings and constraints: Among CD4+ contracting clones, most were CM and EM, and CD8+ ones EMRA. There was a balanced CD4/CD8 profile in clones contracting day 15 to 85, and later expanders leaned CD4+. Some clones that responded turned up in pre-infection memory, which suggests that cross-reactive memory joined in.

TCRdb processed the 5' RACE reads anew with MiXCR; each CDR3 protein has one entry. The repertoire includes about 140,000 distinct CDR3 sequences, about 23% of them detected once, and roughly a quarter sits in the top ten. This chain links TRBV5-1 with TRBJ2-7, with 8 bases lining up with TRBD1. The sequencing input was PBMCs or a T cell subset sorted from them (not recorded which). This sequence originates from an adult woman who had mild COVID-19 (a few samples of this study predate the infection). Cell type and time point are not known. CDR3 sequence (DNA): TGCGCCAGCAGCTGGACAGGGAGCGAGCAGTACTTC. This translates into CASSWTGSEQYF.